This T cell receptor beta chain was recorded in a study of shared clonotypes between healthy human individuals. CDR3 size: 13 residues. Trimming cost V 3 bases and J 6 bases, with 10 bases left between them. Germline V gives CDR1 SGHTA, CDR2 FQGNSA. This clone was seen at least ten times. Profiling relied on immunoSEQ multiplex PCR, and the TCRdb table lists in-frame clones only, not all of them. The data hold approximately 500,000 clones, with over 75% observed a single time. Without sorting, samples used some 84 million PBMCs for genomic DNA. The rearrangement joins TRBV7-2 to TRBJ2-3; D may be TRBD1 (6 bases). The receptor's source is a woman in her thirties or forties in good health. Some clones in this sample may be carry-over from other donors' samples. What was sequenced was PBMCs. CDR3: CASSFAQGDTQYF. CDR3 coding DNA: TGTGCCAGCAGCTTTGCTCAGGGGGATACGCAGTATTTT.